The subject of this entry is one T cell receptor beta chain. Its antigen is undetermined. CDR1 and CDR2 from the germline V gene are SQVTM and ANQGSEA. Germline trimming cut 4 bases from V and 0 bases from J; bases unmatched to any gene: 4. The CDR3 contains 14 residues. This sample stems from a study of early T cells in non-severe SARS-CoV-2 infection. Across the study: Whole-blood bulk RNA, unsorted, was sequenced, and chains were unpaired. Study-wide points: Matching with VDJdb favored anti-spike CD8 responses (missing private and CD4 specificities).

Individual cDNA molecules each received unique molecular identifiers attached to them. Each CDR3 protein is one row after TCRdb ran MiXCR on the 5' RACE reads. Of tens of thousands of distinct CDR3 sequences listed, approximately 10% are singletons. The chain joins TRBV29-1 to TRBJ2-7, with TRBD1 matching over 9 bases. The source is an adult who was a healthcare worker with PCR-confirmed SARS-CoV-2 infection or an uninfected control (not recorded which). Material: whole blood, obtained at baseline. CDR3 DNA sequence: TGCAGCGTTGCGGGGACAGGGCGCTCCTACGAGCAGTACTTC. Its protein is CSVAGTGRSYEQYF.